This TCR beta chain was identified in a study of CD8 T cells in ankylosing spondylitis. The study's findings and limits: Disease-linked clones reportedly showed significant enrichment in matched ankylosing spondylitis synovial fluid.

TCRdb fed the 5' RACE reads into MiXCR, producing one record per CDR3 protein. This table holds about 240,000 distinct CDR3 sequences, roughly 10% found once. This clonotype was detected many times. Its antigen is still unknown. CDR1 is MNHNS and CDR2 is SASEGT in the germline V gene. The V and J ends lost 6 bases and 7 bases, in that order; junction bases with no gene match: 4. The CDR3 extends over 14 amino acids. The chain combines TRBV6-1 with TRBJ1-6; TRBD1 aligns across 9 bases. Source material: blood, either unsorted or a sorted T cell fraction (not recorded which). The clonotype comes from a male donor with ankylosing spondylitis or in good health (not recorded which). The CDR3 DNA sequence: TGTGCCAGCAGCCGGGACAGGGAAAATTCACCCCTCCACTTT. This encodes CASSRDRENSPLHF.